A single sample is the source of the 19 T cell receptor beta chains below, sequenced in a study of T cell changes during pregnancy in multiple sclerosis. Sequencing used immunoSEQ multiplex PCR; TCRdb keeps in-frame clones, though not all of them. Of some 11,000 clones in the sample, around 89% were seen once. This specimen consisted of CD8+ T cells from peripheral blood mononuclear cells, obtained in the first trimester of pregnancy. The receptors shown here come from a female donor in good health, enrolled as a control in a pregnancy study.

V and J are TRBV5-8 and TRBJ2-5; 9 bases map to TRBD1. This CDR3 region has 15 residues. V was pared by 4 bases and J by 1 base, with 5 bases of the junction left unmatched. The V gene's germline CDR1 is SGHTS and CDR2 YDEGEE. The CDR3 is CASSLGQGLQETQYF. DNA of the CDR3: TGTGCCAGCAGCCTGGGACAGGGCCTCCAAGAGACCCAGTACTTC. Combining the CDR3 with reference TRBV5-8 and TRBJ2-5 gives the whole variable domain EAGVTQSPTHLIKTRGQQATLRCSPISGHTSVYWYQQALGLGLQFLLWYDEGEERNRGNFPPRFSGRQFPNYSSELNVNALELEDSALYLCASSLGQGLQETQYFGPGTRLLVL.

The V call is TRBV10-3, the J call TRBJ1-1; a possible D gene is TRBD1 (6 bases). The V end was cut by 6 bases, the J end by 6 bases, with 8 bases between. Germline CDR1 is ENHRY and CDR2 is SYGVKD. This CDR3 has 11 amino acids. Written as DNA, the CDR3 is TGTGCCATCAGGTCAGGGGCTGAAGCTTTCTTT. Its protein product is CAIRSGAEAFF.

The V and J genes are TRBV7-9 and TRBJ1-2; 9 bases line up with TRBD1. V gave up 4 bases and J gave up 5 bases; unmatched junction bases: 5. Germline CDR1 reads SEHNR; CDR2 reads FQNEAQ (reference sequence). This CDR3 is built from 14 residues. CDR3: CASSYTGGTYGYTF. Here the CDR3 DNA reads TGTGCCAGCAGCTACACAGGGGGCACATATGGCTACACCTTC.

This chain joins TRBV12-5 and TRBJ2-3, with a tentative D call TRBD1 (6 bases). With 9 bases removed from V and 2 bases from J, the gap between germline ends came to 12 bases. The CDR3 spans 13 residues. Germline CDR1 reads LGHNT; CDR2 reads FRNRAP. CDR3 bases: TGTGCTAGCCGGGACACTATCACAGATACGCAGTATTTT. It yields the protein CASRDTITDTQYF.

The rearrangement links TRBV11-2 to TRBJ2-7; 9 bases are a match to TRBD1. Losses at the gene ends were 5 bases for V and 2 bases for J; bases not matched to a gene: 16. The CDR3 has 18 amino acids. Germline CDR1 SGHAT, CDR2 FQNNGV. The CDR3 DNA follows: TGTGCCAGCAGCAACGGTAGAGGAACAGGGGGCGTCCCCTACGAGCAGTACTTC. It codes for CASSNGRGTGGVPYEQYF.

The gene calls are TRBV18 and TRBJ1-1; D remains ambiguous. CDR1 and CDR2 (germline): KGHSH, LQKENI. Trimming removed 3 bases from V and 1 base from J, with 9 bases in between. This CDR3 has 14 amino acids. DNA for the CDR3: TGTGCCAGCTCACCGGGCAGTGGGAACACTGAAGCTTTCTTT. It is translated as CASSPGSGNTEAFF. The full variable domain, with the rest looked up from reference TRBV18 and TRBJ1-1, is NAGVMQNPRHLVRRRGQEARLRCSPMKGHSHVYWYRQLPEEGLKFMVYLQKENIIDESGMPKERFSAEFPKEGPSILRIQQVVRGDSAAYFCASSPGSGNTEAFFGQGTRLTVV.

In regard to this clone: The CDR3 does not close with the conserved phenylalanine or tryptophan, likely indicating a read error. The J gene is TRBJ2-7, the V gene TRBV6-5, with D maybe TRBD1 (6 bases). The CDR3 spans 16 residues. V dropped 3 bases and J dropped 3 bases, with 18 bases sitting between them. From germline, CDR1 is MNHEY and CDR2 SVGAGI. CDR3 DNA: TGTGCCAGCAGTTATTCGGACAGCCTACTTCGCTACGAGCAGTACCTC. It specifies CASSYSDSLLRYEQYL.

This chain joins TRBV27 and TRBJ1-1; a possible D gene is TRBD1 (5 bases). The CDR3 has 17 residues. The V end was cut by 6 bases, the J end by 5 bases, with 25 bases between. CDR1 is MNHEY, CDR2 SMNVEV, per germline (reference sequence). The CDR3 region has the DNA TGTGCCAGCAGATTACAAAATCAGGGTTACTATCGGACTGAAGCTTTCTTT. Protein: CASRLQNQGYYRTEAFF.

The chain recombines TRBV10-3 with TRBJ1-2, with 9 bases aligning to TRBD1. The CDR3 covers 14 residues. The junction had 12 bases not matched to a gene; V was cut back by 10 bases and J by 6 bases. Per the germline V gene, CDR1 is ENHRY and CDR2 is SYGVKD. The CDR3 region has the DNA TGTGCCACCATGGACAGGGGATTTCGGAATGGCTACACCTTC. Translating it yields CATMDRGFRNGYTF.

The sample holds one count of this clone. The CDR3 loop is CASSQEQGDYEQYF. The DNA of the CDR3 is TGCGCCAGCAGCCAAGAACAGGGGGACTACGAGCAGTACTTC. The chain combines TRBV4-3 with TRBJ2-7, with TRBD1 identical over 8 bases. This CDR3 has 14 amino acids. Per the germline V gene, CDR1 is LGHNA and CDR2 is YSLEER. J lost 3 bases, V lost 0 bases, and 1 base had no gene match.

The V call is TRBV27, the J call TRBJ1-5, with TRBD1 identical over 8 bases. The CDR3 runs to 14 residues. CDR1 and CDR2 from the germline V gene are MNHEY and SMNVEV (reference sequence). Losses at the gene ends were 5 bases for V and 5 bases for J; bases not matched to a gene: 5. CDR3 DNA sequence: TGTGCCAGCAGTGTAGGACAGGGTGATCAGCCCCAGCATTTT. Translated: CASSVGQGDQPQHF.

The chain has TRBV6-5 and TRBJ1-5, with unresolved D. V lost 8 bases to trimming and J lost 0 bases, with 11 bases between them. The CDR3 is 14 amino acids. Germline V gene lookup returns CDR1 MNHEY and CDR2 SVGAGI. The CDR3 here is CASAPGYSNQPQHF. CDR3 coding DNA: TGTGCCAGCGCTCCGGGTTATAGCAATCAGCCCCAGCATTTT.

The J gene is TRBJ2-7, the V gene TRBV9; 12 bases are shared with TRBD2. V trimming: 3 bases; J trimming: 4 bases; junction bases outside the gene matches: 5. The germline gives CDR1 SGDLS, CDR2 YYNGEE. There are 15 residues in the CDR3. The CDR3 sequence is CASSDGTSGLYEQYF. CDR3 nucleotide sequence: TGTGCCAGCAGCGACGGGACTAGCGGGCTTTACGAGCAGTACTTC.

This clone was seen a handful of times. J is TRBJ1-1 and V is TRBV9; D may be TRBD1 (5 bases). Germline V gene lookup returns CDR1 SGDLS and CDR2 YYNGEE. The V end was cut by 3 bases, the J end by 1 base, with 7 bases between. CDR3 length: 13 amino acids. The CDR3 DNA reads TGTGCCAGCAGCGCCAGGGAGAACACTGAAGCTTTCTTT. Its protein is CASSARENTEAFF.

CDR3 nucleotides: TGTGCCAGCAGCTTGGGACAGGGCGCCAATCAGCCCCAGCATTTT. As protein: CASSLGQGANQPQHF. V usage is TRBV7-6 and J usage is TRBJ1-5; 9 nucleotides line up with TRBD1. Per germline, CDR1 SGHVS and CDR2 FNYEAQ. J was trimmed by 3 bases and V by 3 bases; bases with no gene match: 3. The CDR3 covers 15 residues.

The chain uses TRBV19 and TRBJ1-1; perhaps TRBD1 as D (6 bases). The V end was cut by 5 bases, the J end by 4 bases, with 14 bases between. Germline V gives CDR1 LNHDA, CDR2 SQIVND (reference sequence). The CDR3 covers 14 residues. In nucleotides, the CDR3 is TGTGCCAGTAGTTTTCTGGGGGCGGTCACTGAAGCTTTCTTT. This encodes CASSFLGAVTEAFF.

This rearrangement joins TRBV4-3 to TRBJ1-1; D ambiguous. V dropped 1 base and J dropped 1 base, with 13 bases sitting between them. This CDR3 spans 16 amino acids. Germline V lookup: CDR1 LGHNA, CDR2 YSLEER. The CDR3 coding sequence is TGCGCCAGCAGCCAAGCCGAGATCCGGGGGAACACTGAAGCTTTCTTT. Protein product: CASSQAEIRGNTEAFF.

J is TRBJ2-7 and V is TRBV6-5, with D perhaps matching TRBD2 (5 bases). CDR3 length equals 15 residues. Germline CDR1 MNHEY, CDR2 SVGAGI. With 2 bases removed from V and 0 bases from J, the gap between germline ends came to 11 bases. In DNA form, the CDR3 reads TGTGCCAGCAGTTACAAACCCGAGGGCTCCTACGAGCAGTACTTC. Protein product: CASSYKPEGSYEQYF.

The chain joins TRBV2 to TRBJ1-2; no definite D call. The CDR3 is 12 amino acids. The germline V gene encodes CDR1 SNHLY and CDR2 FYNNEI. The V and J ends lost 10 bases and 14 bases respectively, with 23 bases between them. For the CDR3, the DNA is TGTGCCACCCCCGCCCACCCGGGAAAAGATACCTTC. Translated, it gives CATPAHPGKDTF.